The clone carrying this T cell receptor beta chain was seen more than once but under ten times. Treatment defined: oral pan-JAK inhibitor, 5-10 mg twice daily. The source of the sample is a study of CD8+ T cells in alopecia areata. At the level of the study: Among treated patients, oral tofacitinib was administered at 5 to 10 mg twice daily.

cDNA serving as the sequencing template came from extracted, reverse transcribed RNA. Repertoires were generated with immunoSEQ multiplex PCR, while TCRdb's copy carries only in-frame clones and drops some. The sample consists of around 270,000 clones, 55% to 70% of them appearing once. This CDR3 comprises 14 residues. CDR1 MNHEY and CDR2 SVGAGI come from the germline V gene. The germline V and J ends were trimmed by 6 bases and 10 bases, with 16 bases remaining between them. V is TRBV6-5 and J is TRBJ1-6; no firm D call. Sample: CD4+ T cells sorted from blood, taken at week 24, from a patient treated with tofacitinib. The sequence was obtained from a human donor with alopecia areata. The CDR3 spells CASSPLRVLSPLHF. CDR3 sequence (DNA): TGTGCCAGCAGCCCCCTCCGGGTACTCTCACCCCTCCACTTT.